The 18 T cell receptor beta chains presented below share a single source sample, sequenced in a study of cytomegalovirus exposure and HLA in healthy donors. The method was immunoSEQ multiplex PCR; TCRdb's version includes in-frame clones alone and lacks a portion of them. The repertoire holds some 99,000 clones, with 88% as singletons. Sequencing was carried out using PBMCs. The source of these receptors is a woman aged 18-29 years in good health and CMV-seronegative.

The rearrangement joins TRBV30 to TRBJ2-6, with 7 bases fitting TRBD1. V was pared by 5 bases and J by 2 bases, with 3 bases of the junction left unmatched. CDR3 length equals 14 residues. Germline CDR1 is GTSNPN and CDR2 is SVGIG (reference sequence). The DNA for the CDR3 is TGTGCCTGGGGAACAGGGGCTGGGGCCAACGTCCTGACTTTC. This gives the protein CAWGTGAGANVLTF.

The gene calls are TRBV11-2 and TRBJ1-1; no clear D. With 5 bases removed from V and 5 bases from J, the gap between germline ends came to 9 bases. Germline loops: CDR1 SGHAT, CDR2 FQNNGV. This CDR3 has 12 amino acids. The CDR3, as DNA: TGTGCCAGCAGCCGTGTATCGACTGAAGCTTTCTTT. It is translated as CASSRVSTEAFF.

The chain is built from TRBV5-5 and TRBJ1-3; no clear D gene. Trimming cost V 4 bases and J 4 bases, with 9 bases left between them. Germline lookup yields CDR1 SGHKS and CDR2 YYEKEE (reference sequence). The CDR3 contains 13 residues. The CDR3 loop is CASSREQGNTIYF. In DNA, the CDR3 is TGTGCCAGCAGCAGAGAGCAAGGAAACACCATATATTTT.

The V call is TRBV7-3, the J call TRBJ2-3; D may be TRBD2 (6 bases). Looked up from germline, CDR1 is SGHTA and CDR2 is FQGTGA. There are 15 residues in the CDR3. Trimming shortened V by 3 bases and J by 5 bases, and 15 bases separated the two germline ends. The CDR3 loop is CASSFLGAGRDTQYF. CDR3 DNA sequence: TGTGCCAGCAGCTTCCTCGGGGCGGGACGAGATACGCAGTATTTT.

V and J are TRBV28 and TRBJ2-3, with TRBD2 identical over 9 bases. The CDR3 spans 16 residues. J gave up 2 bases and V 4 bases, and 7 bases lay outside the gene matches. From germline, CDR1 is MDHEN and CDR2 SYDVKM. The CDR3, as DNA: TGTGCCAGCAGTTCCGCGACTAGCGGTGACACAGATACGCAGTATTTT. Its protein product is CASSSATSGDTDTQYF.

The rearrangement uses TRBV27 and TRBJ2-7, with TRBD1 matching 10 bases. Germline V gene sequence: CDR1 MNHEY, CDR2 SMNVEV (reference sequence). With V trimmed by 6 bases and J by 3 bases, 5 bases remained unmatched. This CDR3 contains 14 residues. DNA of the CDR3: TGTGCCAGCAGACGGACAGGGGGAAGCTACGAGCAGTACTTC. Protein sequence: CASRRTGGSYEQYF.

The chain has TRBV7-3 and TRBJ2-1, with 9 positions matching TRBD2. The V gene's germline CDR1 is SGHTA and CDR2 FQGTGA. The junction had 9 bases not matched to a gene; V was cut back by 0 bases and J by 9 bases. CDR3 length: 16 amino acids. CDR3 sequence: CASSLTGLADAGEQFF. CDR3 bases: TGTGCCAGCAGCTTAACGGGACTAGCAGACGCCGGTGAGCAGTTCTTC. The full variable domain, rest sourced from reference TRBV7-3 and TRBJ2-1, is GAGVSQTPSNKVTEKGKYVELRCDPISGHTALYWYRQSLGQGPEFLIYFQGTGAADDSGLPNDRFFAVRPEGSVSTLKIQRTERGDSAVYLCASSLTGLADAGEQFFGPGTRLTVL.

The chain is built from TRBV23-1 and TRBJ2-3; perhaps TRBD2 as D (5 bases). TRBV23-1 carries the ORF label, with uncertain function. This CDR3 is 14 amino acids long. V gave up 8 bases and J gave up 6 bases, with 18 bases separating them. CDR3 DNA: TGCGCCAGCCGGGGAAAATCACCGGGGGATACGCAGTATTTT. Protein sequence: CASRGKSPGDTQYF.

This chain uses TRBV4-2 with TRBJ2-1; 10 bases match TRBD1. CDR3 size: 18 residues. Looked up from germline, CDR1 is LGHNA and CDR2 is YNFKEQ. The V segment lost 1 base and the J segment 4 bases; nucleotides outside the gene matches: 10. The CDR3 DNA sequence: TGTGCCAGCAGCCAAGCCCCCCCGGGACAGGGGATGTACAATGAGCAGTTCTTC. Translated: CASSQAPPGQGMYNEQFF.

The CDR3 sequence is CASSLLAGRQETQYF. The CDR3 region has the DNA TGTGCCAGCAGTCTACTAGCGGGGCGCCAAGAGACCCAGTACTTC. This rearrangement joins TRBV6-1 to TRBJ2-5, with 10 bases lining up with TRBD2. The CDR3 runs to 15 residues. Germline V gene data show CDR1 as MNHNS and CDR2 as SASEGT. V was clipped by 5 bases and J by 1 base; unmatched bases: 4.

This sequence joins TRBV11-2 and TRBJ2-7; TRBD2 might be the D (6 bases). V lost 4 bases to trimming and J lost 4 bases, with 17 bases between them. Germline V lookup: CDR1 SGHAT, CDR2 FQNNGV. The CDR3 has 15 amino acids. The CDR3 loop reads CASSYPLGGGYEQYF. CDR3 in DNA: TGTGCCAGCAGCTACCCCCTTGGGGGAGGTTACGAGCAGTACTTC.

The chain recombines TRBV7-2 with TRBJ2-7, with D tentatively TRBD1 (5 bases). The CDR3 consists of 14 residues. Trimming removed 1 base at V and 5 bases at J, with 12 bases between. The V gene's germline CDR1 is SGHTA and CDR2 FQGNSA. The CDR3, as DNA: TGTGCCAGCAGCTTAGAGGTCAGGGTCAACGAGCAGTACTTC. Amino acids: CASSLEVRVNEQYF.

The CDR3: CASRPPGQVTGELFF. The DNA of the CDR3 is TGTGCCAGCAGGCCTCCGGGACAGGTCACCGGGGAGCTGTTTTTT. This chain uses TRBV6-5 with TRBJ2-2; the match to TRBD1 covers 8 bases. The CDR3 length is 15 residues. V shed 6 bases, J shed 4 bases, and the junction held 7 bases outside the gene matches. The germline V gene encodes CDR1 MNHEY and CDR2 SVGAGI.

V is TRBV30 and J is TRBJ1-2; 10 bases fit TRBD1. Trimming took 3 bases from V and 6 from J; bases not matched to a gene: 7. This CDR3 comprises 14 residues. Germline CDR1 is GTSNPN and CDR2 is SVGIG (reference sequence). CDR3 region: CAWSGEGQGNGYTF. In DNA form, the CDR3 reads TGTGCCTGGAGCGGGGAGGGACAGGGGAATGGCTACACCTTC.

The chain joins TRBV6-6 to TRBJ1-5, with 9 bases aligning to TRBD1. The CDR3 is made up of 13 amino acids. CDR1 and CDR2 from the germline V gene are MNHNY and SVGAGI (reference sequence). V gave up 6 bases and J gave up 15 bases; unmatched junction bases: 12. CDR3 residues: CASSLDRGIFRHF. Written as DNA, the CDR3 is TGTGCCAGCAGCCTGGACAGGGGAATTTTCCGGCATTTT.

The chain links TRBV18 to TRBJ1-1; D not resolved. The CDR3 sequence is 13 residues long. CDR1 and CDR2 from the germline V gene are KGHSH and LQKENI. Trimming took off 4 bases at V and 1 base at J, with 7 bases between the two ends. The CDR3: CASSQTRNTEAFF. CDR3 in DNA: TGTGCCAGCTCACAAACAAGGAACACTGAAGCTTTCTTT.

This clone has just one count. V and J are TRBV4-2 and TRBJ2-2, with 10 bases identical to TRBD2. Germline lookup yields CDR1 LGHNA and CDR2 YNFKEQ. The V segment lost 4 bases and the J segment 1 base; nucleotides outside the gene matches: 3. This CDR3 region has 16 residues. The CDR3 coding sequence is TGTGCCAGCAGCCCTAGCGGGGGCTTGAACACCGGGGAGCTGTTTTTT. Amino acids: CASSPSGGLNTGELFF.

This clone has only a few counts. The rearrangement uses TRBV15 and TRBJ2-1, with D perhaps matching TRBD2 (6 bases). The CDR3 spans 17 residues. V lost 0 bases, J lost 4 bases, and 16 bases lay in between. Germline V gene lookup returns CDR1 LNHNV and CDR2 YYDKDF (reference sequence). The CDR3 DNA reads as TGTGCCACCAGCAGAGAAGGTGGAGGGGAGGCTTACAATGAGCAGTTCTTC. Its translation: CATSREGGGEAYNEQFF.